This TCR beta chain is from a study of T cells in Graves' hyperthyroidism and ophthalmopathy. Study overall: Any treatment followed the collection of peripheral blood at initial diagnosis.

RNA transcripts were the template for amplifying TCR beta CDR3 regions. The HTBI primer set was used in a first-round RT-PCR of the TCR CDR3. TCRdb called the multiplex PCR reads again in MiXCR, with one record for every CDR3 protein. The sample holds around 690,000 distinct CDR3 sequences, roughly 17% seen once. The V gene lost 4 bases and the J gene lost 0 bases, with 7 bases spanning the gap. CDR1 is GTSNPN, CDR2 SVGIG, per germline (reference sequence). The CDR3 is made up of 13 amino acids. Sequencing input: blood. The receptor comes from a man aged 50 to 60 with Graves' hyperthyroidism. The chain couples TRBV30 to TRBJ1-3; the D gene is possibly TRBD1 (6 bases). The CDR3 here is CAWTGVSGNTIYF. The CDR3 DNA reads TGTGCCTGGACAGGGGTCTCTGGAAACACCATATATTTT.